Listed below are T cell receptor beta chains from one sample, sequenced in a study of cytomegalovirus exposure and HLA in healthy donors. TCRdb keeps only in-frame clones here, not all; method: immunoSEQ multiplex PCR. The table records around 230,000 clones, roughly 78% of them present only once. Sequenced sample: PBMCs. The receptor set was obtained from a boy younger than 18 in good health and CMV-seronegative. CDR3s include the opening cysteine and the closing phenylalanine or tryptophan. Each record gives: D gene, J gene, V gene, clone size, CDR3 protein, CDR3 DNA. A D gene is named only where the DNA matches it firmly. Size values are once, few and many counts, or a class for expanded clones, and some rows have none.

D gene: TRBD1; J gene: TRBJ1-2; V gene: TRBV7-9; clone size: .; CDR3 protein: CASSLVGRGDYGYTF; CDR3 DNA: TGTGCCAGCAGCTTAGTAGGCAGGGGGGATTATGGCTACACCTTC
D gene: TRBD2; J gene: TRBJ2-5; V gene: TRBV10-1; clone size: .; CDR3 protein: CASSDGPSGGAETQYF; CDR3 DNA: TGCGCCAGCAGTGATGGTCCTAGCGGGGGAGCAGAGACCCAGTACTTC
D gene: .; J gene: TRBJ2-6; V gene: TRBV9; clone size: .; CDR3 protein: CASSLQGGGNSGANVLTF; CDR3 DNA: TGTGCCAGCAGCCTACAGGGGGGAGGGAACTCTGGGGCCAACGTCCTGACTTTC
D gene: .; J gene: TRBJ1-5; V gene: TRBV10-3; clone size: few; CDR3 protein: CAISEGPKDSRNQPQHF; CDR3 DNA: TGTGCCATCAGTGAAGGTCCGAAGGACAGTCGAAATCAGCCCCAGCATTTT
D gene: .; J gene: TRBJ2-2; V gene: TRBV6-1; clone size: .; CDR3 protein: CASSDREPGELFF; CDR3 DNA: TGTGCCAGCAGTGATCGGGAGCCCGGGGAGCTGTTTTTT
D gene: .; J gene: TRBJ1-1; V gene: TRBV7-9; clone size: few; CDR3 protein: CASSGPFGGFSGTEAFF; CDR3 DNA: TGTGCCAGCAGCGGACCGTTTGGAGGGTTTTCGGGCACTGAAGCTTTCTTT
D gene: .; J gene: TRBJ1-4; V gene: TRBV10-3; clone size: .; CDR3 protein: CAISGRQEPNEKLFF; CDR3 DNA: TGTGCCATCAGTGGGAGACAGGAACCGAATGAAAAACTGTTTTTT
D gene: TRBD2; J gene: TRBJ2-2; V gene: TRBV5-4; clone size: .; CDR3 protein: CASSPTSGSPGELFF; CDR3 DNA: TGTGCCAGCAGCCCGACTAGCGGGAGTCCCGGGGAGCTGTTTTTT
D gene: TRBD2; J gene: TRBJ2-1; V gene: TRBV5-1; clone size: .; CDR3 protein: CASSLDGLAGIYNEQFF; CDR3 DNA: TGCGCCAGCAGCTTAGACGGACTAGCGGGTATCTACAATGAGCAGTTCTTC
D gene: .; J gene: TRBJ1-1; V gene: TRBV4-1; clone size: .; CDR3 protein: CASSLVGGNTEAFF; CDR3 DNA: TGCGCCAGCAGCCTCGTGGGGGGGAACACTGAAGCTTTCTTT
D gene: TRBD1; J gene: TRBJ2-7; V gene: TRBV2; clone size: .; CDR3 protein: CASSEDRQGSFEQYF; CDR3 DNA: TGTGCCAGCAGTGAAGACAGACAGGGTAGCTTCGAGCAGTACTTC
D gene: .; J gene: TRBJ1-2; V gene: TRBV2; clone size: .; CDR3 protein: CASSEFVLLNF; CDR3 DNA: TGTGCCAGCAGTGAATTCGTGCTCCTAAACTTC
D gene: TRBD1; J gene: TRBJ1-2; V gene: TRBV11-2; clone size: .; CDR3 protein: CASSLDPGQRKRGYTF; CDR3 DNA: TGTGCCAGCAGCTTAGACCCGGGACAGCGAAAACGGGGCTACACCTTC
D gene: .; J gene: TRBJ1-2; V gene: TRBV6-5; clone size: .; CDR3 protein: CASSREKDYYGYPF; CDR3 DNA: TGTGCCAGCAGTCGAGAAAAAGACTATTATGGCTACCCCTTC
D gene: TRBD1; J gene: TRBJ2-7; V gene: TRBV6-1; clone size: .; CDR3 protein: CASSETRGQGSHEQYF; CDR3 DNA: TGTGCCAGCAGTGAAACTAGGGGACAGGGGTCCCACGAGCAGTACTTC
D gene: .; J gene: TRBJ2-2; V gene: TRBV7-9; clone size: .; CDR3 protein: CASSLGVGELFF; CDR3 DNA: TGTGCCAGCAGCTTAGGCGTCGGGGAGCTGTTTTTT
D gene: TRBD2; J gene: TRBJ2-1; V gene: TRBV29-1; clone size: .; CDR3 protein: CSVESLAGAYNEQFF; CDR3 DNA: TGCAGCGTTGAAAGCCTAGCGGGGGCTTACAATGAGCAGTTCTTC
D gene: .; J gene: TRBJ1-1; V gene: TRBV27; clone size: .; CDR3 protein: CASKSAGLSAFF; CDR3 DNA: TGTGCCAGCAAAAGCGCGGGGTTGTCAGCTTTCTTT
D gene: .; J gene: TRBJ2-5; V gene: TRBV7-7; clone size: once; CDR3 protein: CASSRGPGFGQETQYF; CDR3 DNA: TGTGCCAGCAGCCGCGGGCCCGGGTTTGGTCAAGAGACCCAGTACTTC
D gene: .; J gene: TRBJ2-7; V gene: TRBV5-1; clone size: few; CDR3 protein: CASSISPSYEQYF; CDR3 DNA: TGCGCCAGCAGCATCTCCCCGTCCTACGAGCAGTACTTC
D gene: .; J gene: TRBJ1-2; V gene: TRBV4-2; clone size: .; CDR3 protein: CASSQNDRNPYGYTF; CDR3 DNA: TGTGCCAGCAGCCAAAACGACAGAAACCCCTATGGCTACACCTTC
D gene: TRBD2; J gene: TRBJ2-4; V gene: TRBV5-1; clone size: .; CDR3 protein: CASSLAGGPDIQYF; CDR3 DNA: TGCGCCAGCAGCTTGGCGGGGGGGCCGGACATTCAGTACTTC
D gene: TRBD1; J gene: TRBJ2-5; V gene: TRBV5-1; clone size: once; CDR3 protein: CASSFPRDRGGQETQYF; CDR3 DNA: TGCGCCAGCAGCTTTCCCCGGGACAGGGGAGGACAAGAGACCCAGTACTTC
D gene: TRBD2; J gene: TRBJ2-7; V gene: TRBV2; clone size: .; CDR3 protein: CASSYSGSGQYF; CDR3 DNA: TGTGCCAGCAGCTATAGCGGGAGCGGGCAGTACTTC
D gene: .; J gene: TRBJ2-7; V gene: TRBV7-9; clone size: .; CDR3 protein: CASSFAGSDEQYF; CDR3 DNA: TGTGCCAGCAGCTTTGCAGGGTCAGACGAGCAGTACTTC
D gene: TRBD1; J gene: TRBJ2-7; V gene: TRBV4-2; clone size: once; CDR3 protein: CASSQAYRGKRGYEQYF; CDR3 DNA: TGTGCCAGCAGCCAAGCGTACAGGGGGAAAAGGGGCTACGAGCAGTACTTC
D gene: .; J gene: TRBJ2-2; V gene: TRBV5-1; clone size: once; CDR3 protein: CASSLDAGNTGELFF; CDR3 DNA: TGCGCCAGCAGCTTGGATGCGGGTAACACCGGGGAGCTGTTTTTT
D gene: TRBD2; J gene: TRBJ2-3; V gene: TRBV4-1; clone size: .; CDR3 protein: CASRAGLTDTQYF; CDR3 DNA: TGCGCCAGTCGAGCGGGACTCACAGATACGCAGTATTTT
D gene: .; J gene: TRBJ1-2; V gene: TRBV2; clone size: .; CDR3 protein: CASREISGYTF; CDR3 DNA: TGTGCCAGCAGGGAGATCTCAGGCTACACCTTC
D gene: TRBD1; J gene: TRBJ1-2; V gene: TRBV6-1; clone size: .; CDR3 protein: CASVGDRSTYGYTF; CDR3 DNA: TGTGCCAGCGTCGGGGACAGGAGCACCTATGGCTACACCTTC
D gene: .; J gene: TRBJ2-1; V gene: TRBV19; clone size: .; CDR3 protein: CATVAFPEDNEQFF; CDR3 DNA: TGTGCCACCGTAGCGTTCCCCGAGGACAATGAGCAGTTCTTC
D gene: .; J gene: TRBJ2-5; V gene: TRBV10-1; clone size: .; CDR3 protein: CASSDILDQETQYF; CDR3 DNA: TGCGCCAGCAGTGATATTCTAGATCAGGAGACCCAGTACTTC
D gene: TRBD2; J gene: TRBJ2-7; V gene: TRBV9; clone size: .; CDR3 protein: CASSRRGGNEQYF; CDR3 DNA: TGTGCCAGCAGCCGACGGGGGGGGAACGAGCAGTACTTC
D gene: TRBD1; J gene: TRBJ2-7; V gene: TRBV19; clone size: .; CDR3 protein: CATRQGALYEQYF; CDR3 DNA: TGTGCCACCCGACAGGGAGCCCTCTACGAGCAGTACTTC